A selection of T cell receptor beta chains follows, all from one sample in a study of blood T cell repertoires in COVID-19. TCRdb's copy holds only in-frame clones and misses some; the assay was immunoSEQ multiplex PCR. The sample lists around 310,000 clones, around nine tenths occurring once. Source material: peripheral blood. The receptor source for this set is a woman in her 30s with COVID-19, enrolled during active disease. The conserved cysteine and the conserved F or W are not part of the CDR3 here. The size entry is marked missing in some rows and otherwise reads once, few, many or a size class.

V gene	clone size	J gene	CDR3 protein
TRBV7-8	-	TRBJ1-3	ASSLKWAYTIY
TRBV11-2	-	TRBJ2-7	ASSLTWEQY
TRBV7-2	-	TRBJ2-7	ASSLFLSGTSASEQY
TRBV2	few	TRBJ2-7	ASSAGLLGDYEQY
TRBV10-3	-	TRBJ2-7	AISIAGGYPEEQY
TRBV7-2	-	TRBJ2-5	ASSLSSGIQETQY
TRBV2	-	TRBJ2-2	ASSLLAAPNTGELF
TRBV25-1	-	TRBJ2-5	ASSEFAGGRETQY
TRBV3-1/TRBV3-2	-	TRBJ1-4	ASSQDRAGIREKLF
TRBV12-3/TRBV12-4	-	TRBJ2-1	ASSPTFEQF
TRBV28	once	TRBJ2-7	ASSLRLNLLRYEQY
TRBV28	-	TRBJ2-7	ASIPQGGGSYEQY
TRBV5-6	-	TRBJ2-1	ASSLVQGSYNEQF
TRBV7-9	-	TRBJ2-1	ASSLQGLAGANEQF
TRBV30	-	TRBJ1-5	AWSVAGLSNQPQH
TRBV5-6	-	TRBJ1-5	ASSLQGRGNQPQH
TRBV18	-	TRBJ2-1	ASSHSLKDFQLAGDYNEQF
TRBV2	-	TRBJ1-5	ASSGQAERGPAYSNQPQH
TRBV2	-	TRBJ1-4	ASSVFGREGEKLF
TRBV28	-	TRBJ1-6	ASSSSPGQGPHLH
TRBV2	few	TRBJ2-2	ASSNRALAGAGELF
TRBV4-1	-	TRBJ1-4	ASSQGLGRGGEKLF